The 14 T cell receptor beta chains below come from one sample, sequenced in a study of blood T cell repertoires in COVID-19. Here immunoSEQ multiplex PCR was the method, and the copy in TCRdb shows in-frame clones only, minus some. The table shows tens of thousands of clones, with about 80% occurring only once. The sequenced sample consisted of peripheral blood. The receptors originated from an elderly man with COVID-19, enrolled during active disease.

This clone has only a few counts. V usage is TRBV19 and J usage is TRBJ1-5; 8 nucleotides agree with TRBD1. V was clipped by 8 bases and J by 0 bases; unmatched bases: 15. The CDR3 runs 18 residues. In germline, CDR1 is LNHDA, CDR2 SQIVND (reference sequence). The CDR3 loop is CASRTRKDRDFSNQPQHF. The CDR3 bases are TGTGCCAGTCGAACGCGCAAGGACAGGGACTTTAGCAATCAGCCCCAGCATTTT.

This sequence joins TRBV19 and TRBJ2-1, with 9 bases aligning to TRBD2. CDR1 LNHDA and CDR2 SQIVND come from the germline V gene (reference sequence). This CDR3 comprises 15 residues. V gave up 3 bases and J gave up 7 bases; unmatched junction bases: 7. The CDR3 is CASSIRASGINEQFF. DNA of the CDR3: TGTGCCAGTAGTATTAGGGCTAGCGGGATAAATGAGCAGTTCTTC.

The chain combines TRBV5-1 with TRBJ2-2, with 9 bases matching TRBD2. There are 17 residues in the CDR3. Germline V gene sequence: CDR1 SGHRS, CDR2 YFSETQ. V dropped 0 bases and J dropped 2; count of bases not matched to a gene: 5. The CDR3 bases are TGCGCCAGCAGCTTGGCCGGCGGGGGGGCCAACACCGGGGAGCTGTTTTTT. Translating gives CASSLAGGGANTGELFF.

This clone was seen a few times. V and J are TRBV20-1 and TRBJ1-2; 7 bases map to TRBD1. J lost 6 bases, V lost 3 bases, and 1 base had no gene match. The length of the CDR3 is 11 residues. Germline lookup yields CDR1 DFQATT and CDR2 SNEGSKA (reference sequence). In DNA form, the CDR3 reads TGCAGTGCTAGTACAGGGGATGGCTACACCTTC. It is translated as CSASTGDGYTF.

This CDR3 is CASSKIVPRDCEGTEAFF. The CDR3 DNA reads TGTGCCAGCAGCAAAATAGTTCCGAGGGACTGCGAAGGGACTGAAGCTTTCTTT. The chain carries TRBV21-1 and TRBJ1-1. TRBV21-1 is a known pseudogene. The CDR3 length is 18 residues.

The V gene is TRBV18, the J gene TRBJ1-2; TRBD1 is a possible D gene (6 bases). Germline V gene sequence: CDR1 KGHSH, CDR2 LQKENI. The V gene lost 5 bases and the J gene lost 6 bases, with 16 bases spanning the gap. The CDR3 is 14 residues long. In nucleotides, the CDR3 is TGTGCCAGCTCAGCACTTAACAGGGACGATGGCTACACCTTC. The encoded protein is CASSALNRDDGYTF.

This chain joins TRBV29-1 and TRBJ2-5; D might be TRBD2 (7 bases). The germline CDR1 and CDR2 sequences are SQVTM and ANQGSEA. This CDR3 region has 15 residues. V was shortened by 7 bases and J by 4 bases, with 22 bases between the two germline ends. The CDR3 loop is CSADRGAESTETQYF. The CDR3 coding sequence is TGCAGCGCCGACCGGGGGGCAGAATCGACAGAGACCCAGTACTTC.

The chain recombines TRBV14 with TRBJ1-1; D is unresolved. Trimming left V 2 bases short and J 5 bases short, with 12 bases between. CDR1 SGHDN and CDR2 FVKESK come from the germline V gene. CDR3 length: 14 residues. In nucleotides, the CDR3 is TGTGCCAGCAGCCAATATTGGGGAGAGACTGAAGCTTTCTTT. It codes for CASSQYWGETEAFF.

On this clone: Compared with germline, one end of the junction differs, possibly owing to a read error. The chain joins TRBV7-7 to TRBJ1-6, with D maybe TRBD1 (6 bases). Germline V CDR1 and CDR2: SSHAT, FNYEAQ (reference sequence). The CDR3 sequence is 12 residues long. CDR3 DNA sequence: TGCGGCTCAGGGGAAAGTAATTCACCCCTCCACTTT. Its protein product is CGSGESNSPLHF. Full variable domain (rest looked up from reference TRBV7-7 and TRBJ1-6): GAGVSQSPRYKVTKRGQDVTLRCDPISSHATLYWYQQALGQGPEFLTYFNYEAQPDKSGLPSDRFSAERPEGSISTLTIQRTEQRDSAMYRCGSGESNSPLHFGNGTRLTVT.

The chain couples TRBV4-3 to TRBJ1-6; D may be TRBD1 (5 bases). Germline-derived CDR1 and CDR2 are LGHNA and YSLEER. This CDR3 is built from 18 residues. V gave up 6 bases and J gave up 0 bases, with 18 bases separating them. The CDR3 DNA reads as TGCGCCAGCAGTCGTGAAATTTCGGGACTCTCCTATAATTCACCCCTCCACTTT. Translation gives CASSREISGLSYNSPLHF.

This clone is a singleton in its sample. The chain links TRBV15 to TRBJ2-1; 7 bases fit TRBD1. V trimming: 0 bases; J trimming: 5 bases; junction bases outside the gene matches: 7. Germline V gene sequence: CDR1 LNHNV, CDR2 YYDKDF (reference sequence). The CDR3 spans 16 residues. In DNA form, the CDR3 reads TGTGCCACCAGCAGAGATCCCAGGGGGACCGACAATGAGCAGTTCTTC. It codes for CATSRDPRGTDNEQFF.

J is TRBJ1-4 and V is TRBV29-1; unclear D gene. Germline CDR1 is SQVTM and CDR2 is ANQGSEA. V was cut by 7 bases and J by 8 bases, with 11 bases left in between. The CDR3 loop spans 11 amino acids. For the CDR3, the DNA is TGCAGCGCCTCGGTCGGGGAAAAACTGTTTTTT. It yields the protein CSASVGEKLFF.

The chain couples TRBV6-7 to TRBJ2-7; D ambiguous. TRBV6-7 is identified as an open reading frame with a role that is uncertain. V was trimmed by 6 bases and J by 1 base, leaving 25 bases between them. This CDR3 contains 18 residues. In nucleotides, the CDR3 is TGTGCCAGCAGCTCCCCACTTAGTAGCCCATTGCCTTCCTACGAGCAGTACGTC. Its translation: CASSSPLSSPLPSYEQYV.

This clone was detected only once. This chain connects TRBV20-1 to TRBJ1-2; 7 bases fit TRBD1. This CDR3 contains 10 residues. V was clipped by 5 bases and J by 8 bases; unmatched bases: 2. Looked up from germline, CDR1 is DFQATT and CDR2 is SNEGSKA (reference sequence). This chain's CDR3 is CSAYRGGYTF. DNA for the CDR3: TGCAGTGCTTACAGGGGAGGCTACACCTTC.